The clone carrying this T cell receptor beta chain was seen only a few times. Within 2 weeks of study entry, exposed participants had contacted a PCR-confirmed or clinician-diagnosed COVID-19 case. The germline V gene has CDR1 SGDLS and CDR2 YYNGEE. The trim removed 2 bases at V and 8 bases at J, leaving 10 bases unmatched. The CDR3 is 17 residues long. Assay used: immunoSEQ multiplex PCR; TCRdb lists only in-frame clones, some missing. This table has about 350,000 clones, almost 90% appearing once. The data originate from a study of blood T cell repertoires in COVID-19. Overall study context: The United States, Italy and Spain were the sources of the acute and convalescent COVID-19 samples.

Sequencing was done on a sample of PBMCs or T cells enriched from blood (not recorded which). This chain connects TRBV9 to TRBJ1-4; TRBD1 agrees at 12 bases. The sequence derives from a woman aged 30 to 39 who had been exposed to COVID-19. CDR3 residues: CASSVRDRGLFGEKLFF. CDR3 DNA: TGTGCCAGCAGCGTCCGGGACAGGGGGCTATTTGGAGAAAAACTGTTTTTT.